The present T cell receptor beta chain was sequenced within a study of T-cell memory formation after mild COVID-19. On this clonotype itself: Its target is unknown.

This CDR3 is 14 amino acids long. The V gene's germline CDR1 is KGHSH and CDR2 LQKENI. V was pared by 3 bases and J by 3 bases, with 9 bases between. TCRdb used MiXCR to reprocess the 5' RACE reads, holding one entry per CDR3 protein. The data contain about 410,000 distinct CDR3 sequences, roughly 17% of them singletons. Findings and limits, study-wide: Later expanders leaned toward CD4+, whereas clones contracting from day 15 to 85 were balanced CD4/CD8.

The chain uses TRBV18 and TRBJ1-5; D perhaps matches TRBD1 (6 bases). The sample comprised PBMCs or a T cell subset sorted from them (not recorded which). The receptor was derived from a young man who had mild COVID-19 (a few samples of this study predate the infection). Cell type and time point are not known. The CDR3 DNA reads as TGTGCCAGCTCACCGTACAGGGACAATCAGCCCCAGCATTTT. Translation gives CASSPYRDNQPQHF.